This entry features one T cell receptor beta chain sequence. Its antigen is not identified. This sample was included in a study of blood T cells in healthy people across ages. Whole-study findings and limits: Among T cells, TCR beta diversity per million cells dropped roughly linearly as age rose. Higher diversity and more naive CD4+ cells were features of long-lived donors, compared to aged donors.

For the second PCR, which ran for 7 to 11 cycles, a sample-barcoded 5' primer and a J-beta primer mix were used. The study obtained at least 3 million CDR3-containing paired-end reads from every sample. TCRdb processed the 5' RACE reads anew with MiXCR; each CDR3 protein has one entry. The table shows about 640,000 distinct CDR3 sequences, with roughly 50% occurring only once. The V and J ends lost 2 bases and 5 bases respectively, with 8 bases between them. The CDR3 has 13 residues. The germline gives CDR1 SGHRS, CDR2 YFSETQ. Donor samples were obtained from healthy Caucasian individuals from Russia, aged 6 to 90.

Specimen: blood. This receptor was identified in a man aged 55 to 70 in good health. The chain joins TRBV5-1 to TRBJ1-5; D remains unclear. Here the CDR3 reads CASSLGIDQPQHF. CDR3 in DNA: TGCGCCAGCAGCTTAGGCATTGATCAGCCCCAGCATTTT.